What follows are 17 T cell receptor beta chains derived from one specimen sequenced in a study of synovial regulatory T cells in juvenile arthritis. Study-level findings and limits: Blood Treg cells that were inflammation-associated showed lower TCR diversity than other blood Treg cells.

Their specific antigens are unknown. Sequencing was performed with immunoSEQ multiplex PCR; in TCRdb, only in-frame clones are kept and a portion is missing. This sample carries roughly 9,900 clones, with 1.5% to 2% going to the ten biggest clones. The sequencing sample was made of Treg cells from blood. Specified subset: HLA-DR+ inflammation-associated blood Treg cells. These receptors were taken from a donor between 2 and 29 years old with juvenile idiopathic arthritis.

V gene TRBV18 combines with J gene TRBJ1-2; TCRdb reports TRBD1, a call that lacks DNA to check it against. Germline V lookup: CDR1 KGHSH, CDR2 LQKENI. The CDR3 is 15 residues long. This entry has no DNA. CDR3: CASSPGSTGSGGYTF.

The chain recombines TRBV28 with TRBJ2-4; TCRdb gives TRBD2 as the D gene, but with no DNA this cannot be confirmed. The CDR3 extends over 15 amino acids. DNA was not recorded. Germline V CDR1 and CDR2: MDHEN, SYDVKM. The CDR3 protein is CASKMGGPNKNIQYF.

The V and J genes are TRBV5-6 and TRBJ2-3; TCRdb indicates TRBD1, and absent DNA this call remains unverified. Germline CDR1 and CDR2: SGHDT and YYEEEE. The CDR3 length is 13 residues. The record lacks a DNA sequence. The CDR3 sequence: CASSWGQGDTQYF.

Judged by frequency, this clone is medium-sized. The J gene is TRBJ1-4, the V gene TRBV28; TCRdb proposes TRBD1, but this gene call is untestable without DNA. CDR3 length: 16 residues. The DNA is not on file. Germline V CDR1 and CDR2: MDHEN, SYDVKM. CDR3 amino acids: CASSALDRTTNEKLFF.

CDR3 loop: CAISESGGRYNEQFF. The chain couples TRBV10-3 to TRBJ2-1; TCRdb's D call, TRBD2, is unchecked because there is no DNA. Germline V gives CDR1 ENHRY, CDR2 SYGVKD. This CDR3 is 15 amino acids long. DNA was not recorded.

The rearrangement links TRBV5-5 to TRBJ1-1; absent DNA, TCRdb's TRBD1 call cannot be checked. This CDR3 region has 16 residues. No coding sequence is recorded. CDR1 is SGHKS and CDR2 is YYEKEE in the germline V gene (reference sequence). CDR3: CASSLAPVRVNTEAFF.

The chain employs TRBV11-3 and TRBJ2-1; TCRdb reports TRBD1, a call that lacks DNA to check it against. The CDR3 runs 13 residues. The protein alone is recorded here. Germline-derived CDR1 and CDR2 are SGHNT and YENEEA. CDR3 sequence reads: CASSLNRDNEQFF.

The rearrangement links TRBV6-5 to TRBJ1-2; there is no DNA to check the TCRdb D call of TRBD1. The V gene's germline CDR1 is MNHEY and CDR2 SVGAGI. The CDR3 sequence is 13 residues long. The DNA is not on file. The CDR3 reads CASRSRQGEGYTF.

The V gene is TRBV5-6, the J gene TRBJ1-2. The germline V gene has CDR1 SGHDT and CDR2 YYEEEE. The CDR3 is made up of 15 amino acids. A DNA sequence was not provided. CDR3 loop: CASSLARGLGYGYTF.

This chain's CDR3 is CASSRTSDYNEQFF. The V call is TRBV6-5, the J call TRBJ2-1; with no DNA, the TCRdb D assignment of TRBD2 cannot be verified. Germline lookup yields CDR1 MNHEY and CDR2 SVGAGI. The CDR3 has 14 amino acids. There is no recorded DNA.

The chain recombines TRBV7-9 with TRBJ2-6; TCRdb picks TRBD1, but there is no DNA to check that call. Germline-derived CDR1 and CDR2 are SEHNR and FQNEAQ (reference sequence). There are 17 residues in the CDR3. No DNA appears here. The CDR3 sequence is CASSPRDRISGANVLTF.

This clone registers medium-sized (0.01 to 0.1%) by frequency. The CDR3 spells CASSPDTAGNTIYF. The rearrangement links TRBV18 to TRBJ1-3. Germline-derived CDR1 and CDR2 are KGHSH and LQKENI. This CDR3 comprises 14 residues. No DNA is listed.

V and J are TRBV5-1 and TRBJ2-3; lacking DNA, the TRBD2 call made by TCRdb goes unchecked. Germline V CDR1 and CDR2: SGHRS, YFSETQ. The CDR3 consists of 15 residues. No DNA appears here. This CDR3 is CASSLSGIGEDTQYF.

V usage is TRBV27 and J usage is TRBJ1-1; there is no DNA to check the TCRdb D call of TRBD1. Looked up from germline, CDR1 is MNHEY and CDR2 is SMNVEV (reference sequence). The CDR3 consists of 15 residues. No DNA is recorded. The CDR3 sequence: CASSFGAGTNTEAFF.

This chain joins TRBV15 and TRBJ2-3; TCRdb reports TRBD2, a call that lacks DNA to check it against. CDR1 is LNHNV and CDR2 is YYDKDF in the germline V gene (reference sequence). This CDR3 has 13 residues. No DNA is recorded. The CDR3 sequence is CATSNRDLDTQYF.

The chain has TRBV7-2 and TRBJ1-2. The CDR3 has 14 amino acids. This entry has no DNA. CDR1 and CDR2 (germline): SGHTA, FQGNSA. Here the CDR3 reads CASSLTGVGYGYTF.

This sequence joins TRBV6-5 and TRBJ1-4. The V gene's germline CDR1 is MNHEY and CDR2 SVGAGI. The CDR3 extends over 16 amino acids. This entry has no DNA. The CDR3 region is CASSYRLFGGNEKLFF.